This T cell receptor (beta chain) was observed in a study of technical replicates of blood from a handful of donors. This clone appeared a single time. Profiled with immunoSEQ multiplex PCR; TCRdb holds only in-frame clones, not every one. Among fewer than 75,000 clones, roughly 90% were seen once, and the ten largest hold approximately 4.4%. The sequencing sample was made of PBMCs. The sequence was obtained from a human donor in good health. Some clones in this sample may be carry-over from other donors' samples.

CDR3 amino acids: CASSPTPGASGRGTGELFF. DNA for the CDR3: TGTGCCAGCAGCCCGACCCCCGGGGCTAGCGGGAGAGGGACCGGGGAGCTGTTTTTT. This sequence joins TRBV7-6 and TRBJ2-2; 10 bases line up with TRBD2. V lost 5 bases and J lost 5; bases outside the gene matches: 17. The CDR3 spans 19 residues. Germline CDR1 is SGHVS and CDR2 is FNYEAQ.